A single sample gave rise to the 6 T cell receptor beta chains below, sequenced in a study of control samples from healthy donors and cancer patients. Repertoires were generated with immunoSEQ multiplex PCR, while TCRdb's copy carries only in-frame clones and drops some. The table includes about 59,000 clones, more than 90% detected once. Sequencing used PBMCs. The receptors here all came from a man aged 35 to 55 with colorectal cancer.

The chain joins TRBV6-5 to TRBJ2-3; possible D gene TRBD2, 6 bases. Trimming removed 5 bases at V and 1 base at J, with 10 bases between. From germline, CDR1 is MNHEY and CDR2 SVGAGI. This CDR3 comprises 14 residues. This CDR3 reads CASSPTGGTDTQYF. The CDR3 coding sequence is TGTGCCAGCAGTCCTACGGGGGGCACAGATACGCAGTATTTT.

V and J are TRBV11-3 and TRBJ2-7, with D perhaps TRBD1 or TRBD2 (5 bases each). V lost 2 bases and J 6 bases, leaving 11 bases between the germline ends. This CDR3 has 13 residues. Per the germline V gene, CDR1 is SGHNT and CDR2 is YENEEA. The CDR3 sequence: CASSLYPGSEQYF. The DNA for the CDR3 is TGTGCCAGCAGCTTATACCCAGGGAGCGAGCAGTACTTC.

The CDR3: CASSLALEGARGYTF. The CDR3 region has the DNA TGTGCCAGCAGCCTCGCGTTGGAGGGGGCGAGGGGCTACACCTTC. The rearrangement uses TRBV5-4 and TRBJ1-2, with 7 bases matching TRBD1. V lost 4 bases and J lost 8; bases outside the gene matches: 14. Germline CDR1 and CDR2: SGHNT and YYREEE (reference sequence). This CDR3 region has 15 residues.

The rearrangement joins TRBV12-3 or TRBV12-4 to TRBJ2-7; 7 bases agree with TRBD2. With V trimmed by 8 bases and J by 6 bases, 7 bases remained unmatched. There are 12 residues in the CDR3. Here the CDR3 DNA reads TGTGCCAGCCTCGGGGAGGGGAGCGAGCAGTACTTC. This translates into CASLGEGSEQYF.

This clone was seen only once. The CDR3 is CASSHSGGNQPQHF. The DNA of the CDR3 is TGTGCCAGCAGCCACTCAGGGGGCAATCAGCCCCAGCATTTT. V is TRBV3-1 (or the pseudogene TRBV3-2) and J is TRBJ1-5; D possibly corresponds to TRBD1 (6 bases). Germline V gene sequence: CDR1 LGHDT, CDR2 YNNKEL (reference sequence). The CDR3 has 14 residues. Deletions cut 3 bases from V and 2 bases from J, with 8 bases between.

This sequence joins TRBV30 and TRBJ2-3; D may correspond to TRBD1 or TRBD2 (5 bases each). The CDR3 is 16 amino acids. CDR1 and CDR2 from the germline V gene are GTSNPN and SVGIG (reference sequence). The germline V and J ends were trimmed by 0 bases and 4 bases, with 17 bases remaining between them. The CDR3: CAWSVLGAVRADTQYF. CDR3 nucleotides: TGTGCCTGGAGTGTACTTGGGGCGGTGCGGGCAGATACGCAGTATTTT.